This TCR beta chain emerged from a study of T cells after yellow fever vaccination. MiXCR, run by TCRdb on the 5' RACE reads, gives a single entry per CDR3 protein. This table holds 140,000 to 150,000 distinct CDR3 sequences, 6.6% found once. CDR3 length: 12 amino acids. Trimming stripped 4 bases from V and 12 bases from J, with 16 bases between. Germline CDR1 reads SGHTA; CDR2 reads FQGNSA. This specimen consisted of CD4+ T cells sorted from PBMCs, obtained 10 days after the yellow fever booster vaccination. This chain uses TRBV7-2 with TRBJ2-7; either TRBD1 or TRBD2 may supply D (5 bases each). The clonotype comes from a man under 40 who received the YFV17D yellow fever vaccine. The CDR3 DNA sequence: TGTGCCAGCAGCTCTACCGGGACGTCGGGGTACTTC. This codes for CASSSTGTSGYF.